The source of this T cell receptor beta chain is a study of blood T cell repertoires in COVID-19. Study details: Samples taken during acute and convalescent COVID-19 were collected in the United States, Italy and Spain.

V was clipped by 0 bases and J by 0 bases; unmatched bases: 4. CDR3 length equals 19 residues. The germline V gene encodes CDR1 SGHTA and CDR2 FQGNSA. The study drew participants aged about 18 to 89 years from 20 to 30 US areas. The recovered donors of Cohort 3 showed two negative PCRs, clearance, or symptom resolution. Per the study methods: How many nucleated cells were present was estimated from reference gene primer amplification. TCRdb's copy holds only in-frame clones and misses some; the assay was immunoSEQ multiplex PCR. D and trimming come from the DNA, and the V and J calls and clone size come from that table. The data hold about 370,000 clones, with around 87% observed a single time.

The genes are TRBV7-2 and TRBJ2-2, with TRBD2 matching over 13 bases. The sample consisted of PBMCs or T cells enriched from blood (not recorded which). The sequence derives from a man younger than 30 who had recovered from COVID-19. CDR3 DNA sequence: TGTGCCAGCAGCTTAGCGCACGGACTAGCGGGAGCGAACACCGGGGAGCTGTTTTTT. Translation: CASSLAHGLAGANTGELFF.